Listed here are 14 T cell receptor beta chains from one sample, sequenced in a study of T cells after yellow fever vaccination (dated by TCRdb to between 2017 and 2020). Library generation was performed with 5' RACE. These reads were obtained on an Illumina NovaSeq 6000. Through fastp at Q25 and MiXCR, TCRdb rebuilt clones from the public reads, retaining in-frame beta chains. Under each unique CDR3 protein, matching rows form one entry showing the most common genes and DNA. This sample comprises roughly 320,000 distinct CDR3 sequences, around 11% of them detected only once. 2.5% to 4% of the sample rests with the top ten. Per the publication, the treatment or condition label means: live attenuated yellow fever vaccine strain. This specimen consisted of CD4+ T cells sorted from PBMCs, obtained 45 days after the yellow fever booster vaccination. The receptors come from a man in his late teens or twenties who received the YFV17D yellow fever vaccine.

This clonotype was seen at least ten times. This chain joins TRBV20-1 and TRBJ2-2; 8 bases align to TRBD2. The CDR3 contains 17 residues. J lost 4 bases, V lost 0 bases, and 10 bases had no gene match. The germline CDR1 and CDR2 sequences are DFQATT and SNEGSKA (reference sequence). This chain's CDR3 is CSARDFGSGAITGELFF. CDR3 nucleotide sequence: TGCAGTGCTAGAGATTTCGGTAGCGGGGCTATCACCGGGGAGCTGTTTTTT.

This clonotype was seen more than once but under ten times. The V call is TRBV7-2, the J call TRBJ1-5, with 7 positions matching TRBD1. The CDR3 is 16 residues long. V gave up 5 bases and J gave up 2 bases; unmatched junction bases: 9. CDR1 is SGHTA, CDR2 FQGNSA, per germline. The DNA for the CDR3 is TGTGCCAGCAGCGGAGCAGGGGGTACAGGCAATCAGCCCCAGCATTTT. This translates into CASSGAGGTGNQPQHF.

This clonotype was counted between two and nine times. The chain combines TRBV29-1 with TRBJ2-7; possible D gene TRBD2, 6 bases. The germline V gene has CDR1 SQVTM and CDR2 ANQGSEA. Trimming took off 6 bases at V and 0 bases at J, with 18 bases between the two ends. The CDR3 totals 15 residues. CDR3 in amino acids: CSVGGLAEHSYEQYF. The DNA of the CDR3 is TGCAGCGTGGGGGGACTCGCGGAGCACTCCTACGAGCAGTACTTC.

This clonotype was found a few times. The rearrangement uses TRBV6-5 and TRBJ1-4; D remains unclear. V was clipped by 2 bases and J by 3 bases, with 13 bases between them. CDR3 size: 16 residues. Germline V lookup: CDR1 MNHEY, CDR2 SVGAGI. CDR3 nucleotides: TGTGCCAGCAGTTACGCCGGGCCAATGGCTAATGAAAAACTGTTTTTT. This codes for CASSYAGPMANEKLFF.

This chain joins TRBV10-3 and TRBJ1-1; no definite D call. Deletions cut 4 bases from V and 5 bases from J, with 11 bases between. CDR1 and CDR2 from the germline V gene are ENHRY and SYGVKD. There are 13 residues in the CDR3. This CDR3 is CAISGSTETEAFF. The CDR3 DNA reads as TGTGCCATCAGTGGTTCAACCGAGACTGAAGCTTTCTTT.

In DNA form, the CDR3 reads TGTGCCTCCAGGGAGAGCTCCTACGAGCAGTACTTC. Protein: CASRESSYEQYF. This chain uses TRBV30 with TRBJ2-7; D tentatively reads TRBD1 or TRBD2 (5 bases each). Trimming took off 7 bases at V and 0 bases at J, with 10 bases between the two ends. The CDR3 is 12 amino acids. Germline V lookup: CDR1 GTSNPN, CDR2 SVGIG (reference sequence).

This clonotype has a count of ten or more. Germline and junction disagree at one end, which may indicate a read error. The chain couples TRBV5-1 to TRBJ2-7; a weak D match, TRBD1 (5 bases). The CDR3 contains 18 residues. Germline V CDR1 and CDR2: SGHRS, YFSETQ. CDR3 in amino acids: CASSMGLWGELVSDEQYF. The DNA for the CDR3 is TGCGCCAGCAGCATGGGTCTCTGGGGCGAGCTAGTCTCCGACGAGCAGTACTTC. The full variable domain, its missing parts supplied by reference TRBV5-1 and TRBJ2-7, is KAGVTQTPRYLIKTRGQQVTLSCSPISGHRSVSWYQQTPGQGLQFLFEYFSETQRNKGNFPGRFSGRQFSNSRSEMNVSTLELGDSALYLCASSMGLWGELVSDEQYFGPGTRLTVT.

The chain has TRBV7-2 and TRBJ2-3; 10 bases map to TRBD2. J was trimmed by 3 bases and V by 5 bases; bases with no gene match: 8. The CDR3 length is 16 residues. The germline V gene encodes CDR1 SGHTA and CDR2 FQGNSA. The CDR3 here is CASSTRERGGTDTQYF. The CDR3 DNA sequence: TGTGCCAGCAGCACCCGTGAGCGGGGGGGGACAGATACGCAGTATTTT.

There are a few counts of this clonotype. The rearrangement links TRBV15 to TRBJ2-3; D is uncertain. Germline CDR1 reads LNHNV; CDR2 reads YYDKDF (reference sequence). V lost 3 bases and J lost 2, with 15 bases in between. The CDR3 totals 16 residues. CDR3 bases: TGTGCCACCAGCAGTTGGGCCGGGTGGCCCACAGATACGCAGTATTTT. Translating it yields CATSSWAGWPTDTQYF.

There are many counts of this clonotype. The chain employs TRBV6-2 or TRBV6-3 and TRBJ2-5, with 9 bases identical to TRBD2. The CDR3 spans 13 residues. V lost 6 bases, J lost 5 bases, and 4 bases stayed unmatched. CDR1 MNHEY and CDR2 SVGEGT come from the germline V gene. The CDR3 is CASRRGGFETQYF. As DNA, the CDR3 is TGTGCCAGCAGGCGGGGGGGCTTTGAGACCCAGTACTTC.

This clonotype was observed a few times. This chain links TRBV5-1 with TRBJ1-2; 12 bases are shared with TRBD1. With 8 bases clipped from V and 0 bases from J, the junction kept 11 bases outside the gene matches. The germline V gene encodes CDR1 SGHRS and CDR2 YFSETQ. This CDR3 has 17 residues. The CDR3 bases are TGCGCCAGTGCGTTGGGGACAGGGGGCATAGCTAACTATGGCTACACCTTC. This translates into CASALGTGGIANYGYTF. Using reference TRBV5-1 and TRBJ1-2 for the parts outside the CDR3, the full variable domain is KAGVTQTPRYLIKTRGQQVTLSCSPISGHRSVSWYQQTPGQGLQFLFEYFSETQRNKGNFPGRFSGRQFSNSRSEMNVSTLELGDSALYLCASALGTGGIANYGYTFGSGTRLTVV.

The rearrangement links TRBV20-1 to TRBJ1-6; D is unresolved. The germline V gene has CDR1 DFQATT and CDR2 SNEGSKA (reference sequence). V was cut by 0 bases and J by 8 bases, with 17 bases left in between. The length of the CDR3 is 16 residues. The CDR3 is CSARDGPEGYDSPLHF. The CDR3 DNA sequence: TGCAGTGCTAGAGATGGGCCCGAGGGATACGATTCACCCCTCCACTTT.

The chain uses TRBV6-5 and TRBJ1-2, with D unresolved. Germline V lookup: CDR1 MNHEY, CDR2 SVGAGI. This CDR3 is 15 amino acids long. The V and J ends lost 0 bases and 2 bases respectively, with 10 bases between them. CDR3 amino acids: CASSYSLRRNYGYTF. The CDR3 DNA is TGTGCCAGCAGTTACTCACTTCGCAGGAACTATGGCTACACCTTC.

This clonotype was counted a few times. In DNA form, the CDR3 reads TGCGCCAGCAGCTTGGCCTTAACAGGGGCCGGGGAGCTGTTTTTT. Translated, it gives CASSLALTGAGELFF. The V and J genes are TRBV5-1 and TRBJ2-2; 7 bases align to TRBD1. Germline trimming cut 0 bases from V and 6 bases from J; bases unmatched to any gene: 5. CDR1 is SGHRS, CDR2 YFSETQ, per germline. CDR3 length: 15 amino acids.